The rows below give T cell receptor beta chains drawn from one sample of a study of CD8 T cells in Susac syndrome. In TCRdb, the immunoSEQ multiplex PCR reads were re-called with MiXCR into one record per CDR3 protein. The profile shows fewer than 150,000 distinct CDR3 sequences, about 90% of them singletons. Sequenced input: CD8+ T cells from PBMCs. All receptors derive from a human donor with multiple sclerosis. Each CDR3 is given with its conserved first and last residue. The D gene is left open where the match is weak. Where a row states a size, it is once, few, many or the class of an expanded clone; other rows omit it.

V	D	size	J	DNA	CDR3
TRBV5-4	NA	NA	TRBJ1-2	TGTGCTACTGGAGAGAACATACCCCCTATGGGCTACACCTTC	CATGENIPPMGYTF
TRBV2	TRBD1	NA	TRBJ1-1	TGTGCCAGCAGTGAAGGGACAGGGAGGTACACTGAAGCTTTCTTT	CASSEGTGRYTEAFF
TRBV11-2	TRBD2	NA	TRBJ2-1	TGTGCCAGCAGCTTATCATCCTCCTCAGGACTAGCGGGATATGAGCAGTTCTTC	CASSLSSSSGLAGYEQFF
TRBV30	NA	NA	TRBJ2-3	TGTGCCTGGAGGGAAATGACTAGTTTTCGCGGCGGGGATACGCAGTATTTT	CAWREMTSFRGGDTQYF
TRBV7-2	TRBD2	NA	TRBJ2-2	TGTGCCAGCAGGGGGGCTAGCGGGTTGAACACCGGGGAGCTGTTTTTT	CASRGASGLNTGELFF
TRBV4-1	TRBD2	NA	TRBJ2-1	TGCGCCAGCAGCCAAAGACTAGCCTATGAGCAGTTCTTC	CASSQRLAYEQFF
TRBV5-6	NA	NA	TRBJ1-1	TGTGCCAGCAGCTTCAGGGCCCCGAACACTGAAGCTTTCTTT	CASSFRAPNTEAFF
TRBV11-2	NA	NA	TRBJ1-1	TGTGCCAGCAGCCCTCCGTCGGGGGGGAGTGACACTGAAGCTTTCTTT	CASSPPSGGSDTEAFF
TRBV3-1	TRBD1	NA	TRBJ1-4	TGTGCCAGCAGCCCGGAGACAGGGTCCCTGTTTTTT	CASSPETGSLFF
TRBV19	NA	NA	TRBJ1-5	TGTGCCAGTAAAAGGCAGTCAAGCAATCAGCCCCAGCATTTT	CASKRQSSNQPQHF
TRBV30	NA	NA	TRBJ2-7	TGTGCCTGGGGAGGGGGCACCTACGAGCAGTACTTC	CAWGGGTYEQYF
TRBV6-2/TRBV6-3	TRBD1	NA	TRBJ2-1	TGTGCCAGCAGTTTTTCCCGGACAGGGAAGGGTAATGAGCAGTTCTTC	CASSFSRTGKGNEQFF
TRBV3-1	NA	NA	TRBJ2-1	TGTGCCAGCAGCCAAGAATGGCCGGGGACCGGCCCCCATGAGCAGTTCTTC	CASSQEWPGTGPHEQFF
TRBV27	TRBD1	once	TRBJ2-7	TGTGCCAGCAGTTTTCTCGGCAGGGGGCAAGCGCAGTACTTC	CASSFLGRGQAQYF
TRBV7-9	NA	once	TRBJ2-7	TGTGCCAGCAGCTTAGTCCAGTCATACGAGCAGTACTTC	CASSLVQSYEQYF
TRBV9	NA	once	TRBJ2-7	TGTGCCAGCAGCGTAGCTTTTGGGGCCTACGAGCAGTACTTC	CASSVAFGAYEQYF
TRBV27	TRBD2	NA	TRBJ2-5	TGTGCCAGCAGGGGGACTAGCGCAGGGGCCCAGTACTTC	CASRGTSAGAQYF
TRBV10-3	NA	NA	TRBJ2-7	TGTGCCATCAGTGAGGACTTCTACGAGCAGTACTTC	CAISEDFYEQYF
TRBV12-3/TRBV12-4	NA	few	TRBJ1-2	TGTGCCAGCAGTTCTTCCCGATATGGCTACACCTTC	CASSSSRYGYTF
TRBV13	NA	NA	TRBJ2-3	TGTGCCAGCAGCCGGGTCCCAGATACGCAGTATTTT	CASSRVPDTQYF
TRBV3-1	NA	NA	TRBJ2-7	TGTGCCAGCATGGGTAGCGTATACGAGCAGTACTTC	CASMGSVYEQYF
TRBV6-5	TRBD1	NA	TRBJ1-5	TGTGCCAGCAGCGACGGGACAGGCAATCAGCCCCAGCATTTT	CASSDGTGNQPQHF
TRBV29-1	NA	NA	TRBJ2-7	TGCAGCGTCCGGGGGGGCAGGGGGACCTACGAGCAGTACTTC	CSVRGGRGTYEQYF
TRBV11-2	NA	NA	TRBJ2-7	TGTGCCAGCAGTCGGACGGACTCCTACGAGCAGTACTTC	CASSRTDSYEQYF
TRBV6-5	NA	NA	TRBJ2-3	TGTGCCAGCAGTTCCCTCATAGAGGATACGCAGTATTTT	CASSSLIEDTQYF
TRBV6-5	TRBD2	few	TRBJ2-5	TGTGCCAGCAGTTATGGGGTAGCGGGCCCAGAGACCCAGTACTTC	CASSYGVAGPETQYF
TRBV4-1	NA	NA	TRBJ2-7	TGCGCCAGCAGCCAAGATAATGTACGGGGGCCCTACGAGCAGTACTTC	CASSQDNVRGPYEQYF
TRBV19	NA	few	TRBJ2-2	TGTGCCTCCCGGTGGGGGAACACCGGGGAGCTGTTTTTT	CASRWGNTGELFF
TRBV6-5	NA	NA	TRBJ1-1	TGTGCCAGCAGTTACTGGCAGGGGAGCTCGAACACTGAAGCTTTCTTT	CASSYWQGSSNTEAFF
TRBV7-8	NA	NA	TRBJ2-4	TGTGCCAGCAGCTTAAACTCAGCCAAAAACATTCAGTACTTC	CASSLNSAKNIQYF
TRBV4-1	TRBD1	NA	TRBJ1-2	TGCGCCAGCAGCCAAGCGGACAGGACCGCTGACTATGGCTACACCTTC	CASSQADRTADYGYTF
TRBV20-1	NA	NA	TRBJ2-1	TGCAGTGCTAGAGATTTAACACTTGAGCAGTTCTTC	CSARDLTLEQFF
TRBV12-3/TRBV12-4	TRBD1	NA	TRBJ1-2	TGTGCCAGCAGTCTCACACAGGGGGCATATGGCTACACCTTC	CASSLTQGAYGYTF
TRBV4-3	NA	NA	TRBJ2-1	TGCGCCAGCAGCCTCACCCCCTACAATGAGCAGTTCTTC	CASSLTPYNEQFF
TRBV30	TRBD1	NA	TRBJ1-1	TGTGCCTGGGGAACCGGGACAGGGGACACTGAAGCTTTCTTT	CAWGTGTGDTEAFF
TRBV7-8	NA	NA	TRBJ1-1	TGTGCCAGCAGCTTAGGTTACAGTGGGAGGACTGAAGCTTTCTTT	CASSLGYSGRTEAFF
TRBV2	NA	NA	TRBJ2-5	TGTGCCAGCAGCCAAAACGTGGGGGCCCGTTGGGAGACCCAGTACTTC	CASSQNVGARWETQYF